Below are 14 T cell receptor beta chains sequenced from a single sample in a study of T-cell reconstitution after alpha-beta-depleted transplantation in children. A library of TCRbeta sequences, prepared with unique molecular identifiers, was generated. Via MiXCR, TCRdb re-called the PCR reads, giving one row per CDR3 protein. Of fewer than 1 million distinct CDR3 sequences detected, 15% to 20% appear once; the ten largest clones hold 5%. The input for sequencing was PBMCs, mostly from graft donor cells, taken 360 days after TCRalphabeta/CD19-depleted stem cell transplant. The receptor source for this set is a male patient between 10 and 17 years old who had a stem cell transplant for acute lymphoblastic leukemia, so the T cells may come from the graft donor.

This clonotype came up a few times. V usage is TRBV30 and J usage is TRBJ2-7, with TRBD1 matching 10 bases. The CDR3 length is 13 residues. V dropped 8 bases and J dropped 6; count of bases not matched to a gene: 10. Germline CDR1 reads GTSNPN; CDR2 reads SVGIG (reference sequence). CDR3 coding DNA: TGTGCCGGAAGGACAGGGGGGGAGCGCGAGCAGTACTTC. It yields the protein CAGRTGGEREQYF. Full variable domain (missing parts from reference TRBV30 and TRBJ2-7): SQTIHQWPATLVQPVGSPLSLECTVEGTSNPNLYWYRQAAGRGLQLLFYSVGIGQISSEVPQNLSASRPQDRQFILSSKKLLLSDSGFYLCAGRTGGEREQYFGPGTRLTVT.

In its sample, this clonotype was seen a few times. This chain links TRBV3-1 with TRBJ1-1; 8 bases are a match to TRBD1. V dropped 5 bases and J dropped 5; count of bases not matched to a gene: 13. The CDR3 runs to 16 residues. CDR1 is LGHDT, CDR2 YNNKEL, per germline (reference sequence). For the CDR3, the DNA is TGTGCCAGCAGCAAAGGACAGGGATCGAGGGGGACTGAAGCTTTCTTT. It specifies CASSKGQGSRGTEAFF.

The V call is TRBV20-1, the J call TRBJ1-4; tentative D call: TRBD1 (5 bases). With 4 bases removed from V and 8 bases from J, the gap between germline ends came to 14 bases. The CDR3 is 13 residues long. CDR1 DFQATT and CDR2 SNEGSKA come from the germline V gene (reference sequence). The CDR3 reads CSATTGGEEKLFF. In DNA form, the CDR3 reads TGCAGTGCTACCACAGGAGGGGAGGAAAAACTGTTTTTT.

The chain has TRBV7-2 and TRBJ2-1, with D possibly being TRBD1 (6 bases). The CDR3 spans 15 residues. Germline CDR1 reads SGHTA; CDR2 reads FQGNSA. Trimming cost V 3 bases and J 6 bases, with 15 bases left between them. In nucleotides, the CDR3 is TGTGCCAGCAGCTTCATAGCCACAGGGTTCAATGAGCAGTTCTTC. Residues: CASSFIATGFNEQFF.

The CDR3 DNA sequence: TGCGCCAGCAGCTTGGGGACCTCGTATTCACCCCTCCACTTT. As protein: CASSLGTSYSPLHF. V is TRBV5-1 and J is TRBJ1-6; D unresolved. Germline V gene sequence: CDR1 SGHRS, CDR2 YFSETQ. The CDR3 totals 14 residues. Trimming pared 0 bases from V and 8 bases from J, leaving 9 bases between.

The rearrangement joins TRBV20-1 to TRBJ2-7; TRBD2 aligns across 8 bases. Trimming took 5 bases from V and 2 from J; bases not matched to a gene: 2. The CDR3 is 12 residues long. CDR1 and CDR2 (germline): DFQATT, SNEGSKA (reference sequence). The CDR3 region is CSAPAGAYEQYF. The CDR3 DNA sequence: TGCAGTGCTCCAGCGGGGGCCTACGAGCAGTACTTC.

The CDR3 nucleotides are TGTGCCATCAGTCCAGGAGGGGCAACCTCCTACAATGAGCAGTTCTTC. It is translated as CAISPGGATSYNEQFF. The gene calls are TRBV10-3 and TRBJ2-1; D possibly corresponds to TRBD2 (6 bases). Germline-derived CDR1 and CDR2 are ENHRY and SYGVKD. V was clipped by 5 bases and J by 0 bases, with 14 bases between them. CDR3 length: 16 amino acids.

This clonotype was counted ten times or more. CDR3 amino acids: CSVGPDRTPYNEQFF. The CDR3 bases are TGCAGCGTTGGGCCAGACAGGACCCCCTACAATGAGCAGTTCTTC. The V gene is TRBV29-1, the J gene TRBJ2-1, with D possibly TRBD1 on 6 matching bases. The germline V and J ends were trimmed by 4 bases and 2 bases, with 15 bases remaining between them. This CDR3 region has 15 residues. CDR1 is SQVTM and CDR2 is ANQGSEA in the germline V gene.

This clonotype was observed a few times. The V call is TRBV20-1, the J call TRBJ2-4; D might be TRBD2 (6 bases). Trimming removed 7 bases from V and 1 base from J, with 11 bases in between. The CDR3 consists of 13 residues. From germline, CDR1 is DFQATT and CDR2 SNEGSKA (reference sequence). DNA of the CDR3: TGCAGTGGACAGAGCGGGGCCAAAAACATTCAGTACTTC. Encoded protein: CSGQSGAKNIQYF.

In its sample, this clonotype was seen a few times. The gene calls are TRBV6-5 and TRBJ2-7, with D possibly being TRBD2 (5 bases). The CDR3 extends over 14 amino acids. Germline-derived CDR1 and CDR2 are MNHEY and SVGAGI. Trimming cost V 2 bases and J 0 bases, with 8 bases left between them. The CDR3 region has the DNA TGTGCCAGCAGTTACGGAGACTACTCCTACGAGCAGTACTTC. Translation: CASSYGDYSYEQYF.

V gene TRBV6-5 combines with J gene TRBJ2-7; D is unclear. There are 15 residues in the CDR3. Germline V lookup: CDR1 MNHEY, CDR2 SVGAGI. V lost 0 bases and J 0 bases, leaving 9 bases between the germline ends. The DNA of the CDR3 is TGTGCCAGCAGTTACTCGGACGGAAACTCCTACGAGCAGTACTTC. Protein sequence: CASSYSDGNSYEQYF.

The genes are TRBV29-1 and TRBJ2-5; 9 bases fit TRBD2. Germline V gives CDR1 SQVTM, CDR2 ANQGSEA. Trimming at V came to 8 bases and at J to 5 bases, leaving 12 bases not matched to a gene. The CDR3 is 14 amino acids. The CDR3 spells CSTVWREGQETQYF. The CDR3 region has the DNA TGCAGCACAGTCTGGCGGGAGGGCCAGGAGACCCAGTACTTC.

This clonotype was recorded a few times. The chain joins TRBV5-1 to TRBJ2-7; 8 bases fit TRBD2. The CDR3 spans 15 residues. The V gene's germline CDR1 is SGHRS and CDR2 YFSETQ. Trimming took 1 base from V and 1 from J; bases not matched to a gene: 4. This CDR3 is CASSLIPSGSYEQYF. The CDR3 region has the DNA TGCGCCAGCAGCTTGATCCCTAGCGGGTCCTACGAGCAGTACTTC.

This clonotype was seen only a few times. The rearrangement links TRBV7-2 to TRBJ2-5; possible D gene TRBD2, 5 bases. From germline, CDR1 is SGHTA and CDR2 FQGNSA. Trimming shortened V by 0 bases and J by 4 bases, and 9 bases separated the two germline ends. The CDR3 spans 14 residues. CDR3 nucleotide sequence: TGTGCCAGCAGCTTAGCGTTAGCGATAGAGACCCAGTACTTC. This sequence encodes CASSLALAIETQYF.